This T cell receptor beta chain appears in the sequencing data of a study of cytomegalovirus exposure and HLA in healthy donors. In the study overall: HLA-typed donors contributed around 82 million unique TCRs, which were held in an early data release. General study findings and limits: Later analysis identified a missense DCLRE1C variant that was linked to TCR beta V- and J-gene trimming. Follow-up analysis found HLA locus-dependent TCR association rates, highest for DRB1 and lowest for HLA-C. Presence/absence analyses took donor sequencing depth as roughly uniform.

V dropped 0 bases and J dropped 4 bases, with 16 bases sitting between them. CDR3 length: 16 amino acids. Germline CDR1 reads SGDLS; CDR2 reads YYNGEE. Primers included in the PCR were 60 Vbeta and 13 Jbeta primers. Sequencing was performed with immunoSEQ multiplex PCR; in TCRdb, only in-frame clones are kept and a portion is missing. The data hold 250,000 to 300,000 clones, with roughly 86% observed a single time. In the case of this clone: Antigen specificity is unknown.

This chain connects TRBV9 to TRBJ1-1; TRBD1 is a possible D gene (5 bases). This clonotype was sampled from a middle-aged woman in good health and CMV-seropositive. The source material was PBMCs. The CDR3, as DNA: TGTGCCAGCAGCGTAGGAGAATGGGGCGCGGTCACTGAAGCTTTCTTT. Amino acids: CASSVGEWGAVTEAFF. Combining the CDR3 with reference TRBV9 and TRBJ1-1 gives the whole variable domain DSGVTQTPKHLITATGQRVTLRCSPRSGDLSVYWYQQSLDQGLQFLIQYYNGEERAKGNILERFSAQQFPDLHSELNLSSLELGDSALYFCASSVGEWGAVTEAFFGQGTRLTVV.